One T cell receptor (beta chain) is described in this entry. Its antigen is not yet known. Within one base of it there is no much larger clone, and no base qualities were kept. The data belong to a study of T cell responses to AZD1222 COVID-19 vaccine (dated by TCRdb to the early 2020s). Study-level background: Because spike-specific TCR depth and breadth did not differ between the two schedules, AZD1222 recipients who got a second dose at roughly 4 weeks were pooled with those who got a second dose at roughly 12 weeks. Trial participants were enrolled into age subgroups of 18-55, 56-69 and 70-plus years, which contained about 160, 30 and 59 TCR-sequenced participants, respectively. TCR sequencing covered about 230 trial participants: around 210 given two doses of AZD1222 and some 25 given two doses of MenACWY control vaccine. Overall study results and their limits: The 56-69-year group was small, and its depth increase did not reach significance, likely because of low power. A significant rise in spike-specific TCR breadth and depth was observed after two AZD1222 doses relative to day 0 and relative to MenACWY recipients. Conclusions about previously exposed vaccinees were limited because only a handful of AZD1222 recipients were SARS-CoV-2 seropositive at baseline. No day 14 peak-response samples were available, so repertoires were characterized only after the peak T cell response. Participants were mostly white British and included more females than males, and it was suggested by the authors that clonal diversity may have been underestimated. Epitopes outside the regions mutated in the B.1.351 and B.1.1.7 variants were reportedly recognized by nearly half of the unique spike-specific TCRs. The vaccine-associated CD4 TCRs covered the entire spike protein, and the dominant responses fell in regions 160-218 and 743-854.

What the time point label conveys for this sample: baseline before first vaccination. Vaccinee samples were obtained from the UK trials COV001 and COV002, which included a single-blind randomized controlled phase 2/3 trial of AZD1222 (ChAdOx1 nCoV-19) in healthy adults. For TCRbeta chain sequencing, PBMC samples from trial participants were taken at day 0 and at day 28 after the second dose. Taken from cysteine to phenylalanine, the CDR3 has 14 residues. Only CDR3 DNA is held: 42 bases, read in frame from base 1. V is cut back by 8 bases and J by 0 bases, with 3 bases in the junction unmatched. The germline V gene (reference sequence) gives CDR1 as LNHDA and CDR2 as SQIVND. The CDR3 regions of human TCRbeta chains were analyzed by immunosequencing. The paper's data handling went like this. TCRs in the repertoires were matched against a reference library of SARS-CoV-2-specific TCRs that had been generated with the MIRA antigen-specificity platform. Breadth was defined as the fraction of unique TCRs that were SARS-CoV-2-associated, and depth was defined as the fraction of total T cells that were SARS-CoV-2-associated. Using the MIRA data, every spike-specific TCR was mapped to the spike region that the TCR reacted to and assigned to either a CD4 or a CD8 class. Log10-transformed breadth and depth values were compared by one-way ANOVA with Sidak's multiple comparisons tests. TCRdb provides this immuneACCESS table in a form limited to in-frame rearrangements. Some clones are lacking; in checked studies, under half of them reflect an unresolved V gene, and why the rest are absent is not known. V, J and clone size are taken as reported in that table, and D and trimming were inferred from the DNA itself. The table for this sample lists fewer than 300,000 clones; roughly 93% of them were counted only once. The ten most abundant clones make up around 0.5% of the sample.

The sequence is built from TRBV19 and TRBJ1-3; 8 central nucleotides agree with TRBD1. This clonotype originated in an adult in good health. The sequences come from peripheral blood, collected on day 0 of AZD1222 vaccination. The sequenced DNA: TGTGCCAGTTCGACAGGGGCCTCTGGAAACACCATATATTTT. Its protein reads: CASSTGASGNTIYF.